The rows below give T cell receptor beta chains drawn from one sample of a study of OX40 agonist ivuxolimab in advanced cancers. Libraries were prepared by immunoSEQ multiplex PCR; TCRdb keeps only in-frame clonotypes and omits some of them. The sample lists some 90,000 clones; more than 75% were seen once. The sample was CD4+ or CD8+ T cells sorted from blood, taken in a trial of the OX40 agonist ivuxolimab. The receptors stem from an adult with an advanced solid tumor such as melanoma, head and neck, liver or kidney cancer. Each CDR3 is given with its conserved first and last residue.

v_call	j_call	cdr3_aa
TRBV10-3	TRBJ2-7	CAISPGTGGHEQYF
TRBV6-4	TRBJ2-5	CASRGLARETQYF
TRBV11-1	TRBJ2-1	CATRGDTQGGQFF
TRBV7-2	TRBJ2-7	CASSRTGEQSSYEQYF
TRBV5-1	TRBJ1-1	CASKTAMTSEAFF
TRBV29-1	TRBJ2-2	CSVARTVNTGELFF
TRBV9	TRBJ2-3	CASSVEGKRTDTQYF
TRBV19	TRBJ1-5	CASSITSTGAKGSNQPQHF
TRBV9	TRBJ1-1	CASSAFGVQNTEAFF
TRBV7-2	TRBJ1-1	CASSLVWSPPQAFF
TRBV5-4	TRBJ2-7	CASSLPGYEQYF
TRBV2	TRBJ2-1	CASSIGGGGANEQFF
TRBV5-6	TRBJ2-3	CASSLPPVEDTQYF
TRBV10-1	TRBJ2-1	CASSPSGTGVGEQFF
TRBV7-3	TRBJ1-2	CASSLTRDNYGYTF
TRBV18	TRBJ1-4	CASSPNPPTGSGEKLFF
TRBV18	TRBJ1-2	CASSPPSAGNYGYTF
TRBV27	TRBJ2-6	CASSLPGWGSPGANVLTF
TRBV19	TRBJ2-1	CASSMGRGPYNEQFF
TRBV5-1	TRBJ1-4	CASSFRQGSEKLFF
TRBV19	TRBJ1-1	CASSSRDRGSWNTEAFF
TRBV11-2	TRBJ2-7	CASSLVGEQYF
TRBV19	TRBJ1-2	CASSLLRTDGYTF
TRBV15	TRBJ2-7	CATSRPDRVREQYF
TRBV19	TRBJ1-2	CASKPGQGGYGYTF
TRBV7-8	TRBJ2-2	CASSLKNPSVGELFF
TRBV19	TRBJ2-2	CATADRGELFF
TRBV27	TRBJ2-5	CASSFSFSGQGALETQYF
TRBV5-1	TRBJ1-1	CASEKGGGMNTEAFF
TRBV15	TRBJ1-6	CATSRVGGNAEARGSPLHF
TRBV5-1	TRBJ2-5	CASSLEPRQGQETQYF
TRBV2	TRBJ2-5	CASSEGVARETQYF